These 3 T cell receptor beta chains were sequenced from one sample in a study of response to subunit inactivated influenza vaccine. Using its own MiXCR run on the RT-PCR reads, TCRdb lists one record per CDR3 protein. Counted here are hundreds of thousands of distinct CDR3 sequences, around 8% occurring once; the ten biggest clones make up over 10%. This specimen was PBMCs from blood, taken less than 30 months after vaccination. Receptor source: a man in his fifties or sixties who received an inactivated influenza vaccine.

The CDR3 reads CSADTQDRATDTQYF. CDR3 nucleotide sequence: TGCAGTGCCGACACCCAAGACAGGGCTACAGATACGCAGTATTTT. The chain is built from TRBV20-1 and TRBJ2-3; 7 bases fit TRBD1. This CDR3 comprises 15 residues. The J segment lost 3 bases and the V segment lost 6 bases, leaving 12 bases of the junction unmatched. The germline V gene has CDR1 DFQATT and CDR2 SNEGSKA (reference sequence).

This clonotype was counted only a few times. Written as DNA, the CDR3 is TGTGCCAGCAGCCAACTGGGACTAGCGGGAGCAACAGATACGCAGTATTTT. Amino acids: CASSQLGLAGATDTQYF. V gene TRBV4-2 combines with J gene TRBJ2-3, with 14 bases fitting TRBD2. This CDR3 has 17 residues. V dropped 2 bases and J dropped 3; count of bases not matched to a gene: 4. Germline V lookup: CDR1 LGHNA, CDR2 YNFKEQ.

The table lists this clonotype with a few counts. V is TRBV5-1 and J is TRBJ1-2; TRBD1 aligns across 8 bases. The CDR3 length is 20 residues. Germline loops: CDR1 SGHRS, CDR2 YFSETQ. V trimming: 0 bases; J trimming: 4 bases; junction bases outside the gene matches: 20. CDR3 residues: CASSLVPPGTGTRIGYGYTF. The CDR3 DNA follows: TGCGCCAGCAGCTTGGTCCCCCCGGGGACAGGCACCCGCATTGGCTATGGCTACACCTTC.